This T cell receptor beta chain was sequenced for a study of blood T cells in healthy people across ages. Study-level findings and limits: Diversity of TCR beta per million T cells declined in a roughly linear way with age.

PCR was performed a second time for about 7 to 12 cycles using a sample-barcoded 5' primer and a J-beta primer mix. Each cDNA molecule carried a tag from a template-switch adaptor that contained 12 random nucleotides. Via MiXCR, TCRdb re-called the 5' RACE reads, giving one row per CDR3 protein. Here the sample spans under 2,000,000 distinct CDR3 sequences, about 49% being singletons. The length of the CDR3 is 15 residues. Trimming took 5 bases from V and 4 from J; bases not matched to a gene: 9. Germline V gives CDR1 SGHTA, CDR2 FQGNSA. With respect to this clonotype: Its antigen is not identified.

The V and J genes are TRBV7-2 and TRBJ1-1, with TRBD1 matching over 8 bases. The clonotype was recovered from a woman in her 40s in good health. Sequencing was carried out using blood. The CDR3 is CASSRLTGVATEAFF. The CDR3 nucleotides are TGTGCCAGCAGCAGACTGACAGGGGTGGCCACTGAAGCTTTCTTT.